Shown below are 29 T cell receptor beta chains from a single sample sequenced in a study of T-cell reconstitution after alpha-beta-depleted transplantation in children. Study results and limitations: T-cell counts and diversity at one year following transplant were attributed mainly to newly produced T cells.

The library targeted TCRbeta and was prepared with unique molecular identifiers. Each CDR3 protein is one row after TCRdb ran MiXCR on the PCR reads. The data hold some 300,000 distinct CDR3 sequences, with just over 7.5% observed a single time. No antigen has been assigned to these receptors. Specimen: peripheral blood, collected 360 days after TCRalphabeta/CD19-depleted stem cell transplant. These receptors were obtained from a female patient between 2 and 15 years old who had a stem cell transplant for Fanconi anemia, so the T cells may come from the graft donor.

The CDR3 here is CASSAIAGQGRHTQYF. The CDR3 DNA follows: TGTGCCAGCAGCGCGATAGCCGGACAGGGAAGGCATACGCAGTATTTT. The chain joins TRBV7-3 to TRBJ2-3, with 8 bases fitting TRBD1. CDR3 length: 16 amino acids. CDR1 and CDR2 (germline): SGHTA, FQGTGA. V trimming: 5 bases; J trimming: 7 bases; junction bases outside the gene matches: 14.

This clonotype was counted many times. The V gene is TRBV7-2, the J gene TRBJ1-1; tentative D call: TRBD1 (5 bases). The CDR3 has 13 amino acids. Germline assignment: CDR1 SGHTA and CDR2 FQGNSA. V shed 0 bases and J shed 5 bases, with 7 bases lying between them. The CDR3 DNA sequence: TGTGCCAGCAGCTTAGCGGAGGGGACTGAAGCTTTCTTT. Translation gives CASSLAEGTEAFF. The full variable domain, completed using reference TRBV7-2 and TRBJ1-1, is GAGVSQSPSNKVTEKGKDVELRCDPISGHTALYWYRQSLGQGLEFLIYFQGNSAPDKSGLPSDRFSAERTGGSVSTLTIQRTQQEDSAVYLCASSLAEGTEAFFGQGTRLTVV.

V usage is TRBV7-6 and J usage is TRBJ2-3; the D gene could be TRBD1 or TRBD2 (5 bases each). The ends were cut back, 2 bases at V and 1 base at J, with 16 bases in the middle. The CDR3 is 17 amino acids. From germline, CDR1 is SGHVS and CDR2 FNYEAQ. In DNA, the CDR3 is TGTGCCAGCAGCTTACCACCGAAGGGGCGGGGCACAGATACGCAGTATTTT. Translated: CASSLPPKGRGTDTQYF.

V and J are TRBV6-2 or TRBV6-3 and TRBJ1-1; D gene uncertain. With 0 bases removed from V and 8 bases from J, the gap between germline ends came to 10 bases. Germline lookup yields CDR1 MNHEY and CDR2 SVGEGT. The CDR3 contains 13 residues. CDR3 amino acids: CASSYSMGIEAFF. As DNA, the CDR3 is TGTGCCAGCAGTTACTCAATGGGCATCGAAGCTTTCTTT.

This clonotype was counted only a few times. The chain couples TRBV4-1 to TRBJ2-7; TRBD2 aligns across 7 bases. The CDR3 covers 14 residues. The V segment lost 1 base and the J segment 4 bases; nucleotides outside the gene matches: 4. Per the germline V gene, CDR1 is MGHRA and CDR2 is YSYEKL. CDR3 DNA sequence: TGCGCCAGCAGCCAAGGGACTAGATATTACGAGCAGTACTTC. Amino acid sequence: CASSQGTRYYEQYF.

This clonotype was seen more than once but under ten times. The chain joins TRBV7-2 to TRBJ1-5; D is possibly TRBD1 (5 bases). This CDR3 is built from 15 residues. Trimming left V 1 base short and J 7 bases short, with 14 bases between. Germline values: CDR1 SGHTA, CDR2 FQGNSA. In DNA form, the CDR3 reads TGTGCCAGCAGCTTAGGTTCAGGGTCCCACCAGCCCCAGCATTTT. Its translation: CASSLGSGSHQPQHF.

The chain couples TRBV18 to TRBJ2-7; 10 positions agree with TRBD1. J lost 6 bases, V lost 6 bases, and 20 bases had no gene match. The CDR3 is 18 residues long. Germline loops: CDR1 KGHSH, CDR2 LQKENI. The CDR3 sequence: CASSPLPRSGQGGSEQYF. The CDR3, as DNA: TGTGCCAGCTCGCCCCTACCCCGGTCAGGACAGGGGGGGTCCGAGCAGTACTTC.

The gene calls are TRBV6-1 and TRBJ1-3; 7 nucleotides match TRBD1. Trimming removed 7 bases from V and 8 bases from J; junction bases left unmatched: 14. The germline V gene has CDR1 MNHNS and CDR2 SASEGT. This CDR3 has 15 amino acids. The CDR3 nucleotides are TGTGCCAGCAACTTCGGTCGACAGGGAAGAGACACCATATATTTT. Protein: CASNFGRQGRDTIYF.

The CDR3 nucleotides read TGTGCCAGCAGGCTCACTAGCGGGAGATACAATGAGCAGTTCTTC. Translation: CASRLTSGRYNEQFF. The gene calls are TRBV6-2 or TRBV6-3 and TRBJ2-1; 11 bases line up with TRBD2. V was pared by 6 bases and J by 4 bases, with 5 bases of the junction left unmatched. The CDR3 has 15 amino acids. Germline V gives CDR1 MNHEY, CDR2 SVGEGT.

The J gene is TRBJ2-5, the V gene TRBV12-3 or TRBV12-4; D perhaps matches TRBD2 (7 bases). V was cut by 3 bases and J by 1 base, with 12 bases left in between. This CDR3 is 15 amino acids long. DNA for the CDR3: TGTGCCAGCAGTTTCTTGCGGGGGCTCCAAGAGACCCAGTACTTC. As protein: CASSFLRGLQETQYF.

Only a few counts were recorded for this clonotype. The rearrangement joins TRBV4-1 to TRBJ2-5, with TRBD1 identical over 8 bases. The trim removed 2 bases at V and 4 bases at J, leaving 6 bases unmatched. The CDR3 runs to 15 residues. From germline, CDR1 is MGHRA and CDR2 YSYEKL. The CDR3 DNA reads as TGCGCCAGCAGCCAACGGTCGGGACAGGCAGAGACCCAGTACTTC. Amino acids: CASSQRSGQAETQYF.

Details on this clonotype: Likely a read error: the CDR3 ends without its conserved phenylalanine or tryptophan. V usage is TRBV30 and J usage is TRBJ1-4; no firm D call. The V end lost 3 bases, the J end lost 5 bases, and 7 bases lay between the germline ends. The germline V gene encodes CDR1 GTSNPN and CDR2 SVGIG (reference sequence). The CDR3 sequence is 12 residues long. In DNA, the CDR3 is TGTGCCTGGAGGTACGCCAATGAAAAACTGTTTTAT. It translates to CAWRYANEKLFY.

This clonotype was seen only a few times. A much larger clone differs by one base, so this may be a read error. The chain joins TRBV27 to TRBJ2-1, with 8 bases identical to TRBD2. With 3 bases clipped from V and 2 bases from J, the junction kept 3 bases outside the gene matches. CDR1 and CDR2 (germline): MNHEY, SMNVEV (reference sequence). This CDR3 has 15 amino acids. The CDR3 DNA reads as TGTGCCAGCAGTTTTACCGGGGGGGCCTACAATGAGCAGTTCTTC. It encodes CASSFTGGAYNEQFF.

This clonotype was counted a few times. J is TRBJ2-3 and V is TRBV18, with 8 positions matching TRBD1. The V gene's germline CDR1 is KGHSH and CDR2 LQKENI. The CDR3 spans 18 residues. V trimming: 2 bases; J trimming: 7 bases; junction bases outside the gene matches: 17. The CDR3 DNA reads as TGTGCCAGCTCACCAAGTCATCCTCGGACAGGGCGTGTGTATACGCAGTATTTT. This sequence encodes CASSPSHPRTGRVYTQYF.

This clonotype has at least ten counts. The chain recombines TRBV7-6 with TRBJ2-2; the match to TRBD2 covers 11 bases. Germline assignment: CDR1 SGHVS and CDR2 FNYEAQ. The length of the CDR3 is 18 residues. Trimming cost V 5 bases and J 0 bases; bases outside gene matches: 8. This CDR3 is CASSKSSGGRSNTGELFF. CDR3 bases: TGTGCCAGCAGCAAATCTAGCGGGGGGCGATCGAACACCGGGGAGCTGTTTTTT.

In its sample, this clonotype was seen many times. The J gene is TRBJ2-1, the V gene TRBV20-1; TRBD1 aligns across 8 bases. The V and J ends lost 5 bases and 2 bases, in that order; junction bases with no gene match: 2. The germline gives CDR1 DFQATT, CDR2 SNEGSKA (reference sequence). The CDR3 totals 13 residues. The CDR3 here is CSAWTGPYNEQFF. The CDR3 region has the DNA TGCAGTGCTTGGACAGGGCCCTACAATGAGCAGTTCTTC.

The sample holds many counts of this clonotype. The chain's CDR3 is CATSDLLGSSTDTQYF. Written as DNA, the CDR3 is TGTGCCACCAGTGATTTACTAGGGTCTAGCACAGATACGCAGTATTTT. The V call is TRBV24-1, the J call TRBJ2-3; possibly TRBD2 for D (5 bases). Germline assignment: CDR1 KGHDR and CDR2 SFDVKD. CDR3 length: 16 amino acids. The V gene lost 1 base and the J gene lost 0 bases, with 10 bases spanning the gap.

This clonotype was counted at least ten times. The chain employs TRBV20-1 and TRBJ1-5; 12 nucleotides agree with TRBD1. CDR1 and CDR2 from the germline V gene are DFQATT and SNEGSKA (reference sequence). The V segment lost 4 bases and the J segment 9 bases; nucleotides outside the gene matches: 7. The CDR3 is 14 residues long. The DNA of the CDR3 is TGCAGTGCTACCGGGACAGGGGGCGGTCGGCCCCAGCATTTT. It yields the protein CSATGTGGGRPQHF.

This clonotype was detected a few times. The rearrangement uses TRBV28 and TRBJ2-6, with a tentative D call TRBD2 (5 bases). V was pared by 5 bases and J by 0 bases, with 8 bases between. Germline assignment: CDR1 MDHEN and CDR2 SYDVKM. The CDR3 runs 15 residues. The CDR3: CASSTRVSGANVLTF. CDR3 DNA sequence: TGTGCCAGCAGTACGAGGGTCTCTGGGGCCAACGTCCTGACTTTC.

This clonotype was counted at least ten times. The chain carries TRBV9 and TRBJ1-5; maybe TRBD1 (6 bases). CDR1 is SGDLS and CDR2 is YYNGEE in the germline V gene. The CDR3 has 15 residues. V was clipped by 0 bases and J by 2 bases, with 9 bases between them. The CDR3 protein is CASSVGAGGNQPQHF. Written as DNA, the CDR3 is TGTGCCAGCAGCGTAGGGGCAGGGGGCAATCAGCCCCAGCATTTT.

This clonotype was seen at least ten times. CDR3 nucleotides: TGTGCCAGCAGCCTAAGCGGGGCGGAGGAGACCCAGTACTTC. Its protein product is CASSLSGAEETQYF. The chain is built from TRBV7-6 and TRBJ2-5; TRBD2 matches 7 bases. The CDR3 runs 14 residues. Germline-derived CDR1 and CDR2 are SGHVS and FNYEAQ. V was pared by 5 bases and J by 5 bases, with 8 bases of the junction left unmatched.

In its sample, this clonotype was seen many times. This sequence joins TRBV6-5 and TRBJ1-2, with D uncertain. With 0 bases removed from V and 0 bases from J, the gap between germline ends came to 5 bases. In germline, CDR1 is MNHEY, CDR2 SVGAGI. CDR3 size: 14 residues. CDR3 sequence reads: CASSYSGANYGYTF. The DNA of the CDR3 is TGTGCCAGCAGTTACTCCGGAGCTAACTATGGCTACACCTTC.

This clonotype occurred many times. J is TRBJ2-3 and V is TRBV5-1, with 7 bases that match TRBD2. Looked up from germline, CDR1 is SGHRS and CDR2 is YFSETQ. This CDR3 contains 17 residues. The ends lost 0 bases at V and 1 base at J; junction bases unmatched: 8. This CDR3 is CASSLAERGVGTDTQYF. The CDR3 region has the DNA TGCGCCAGCAGCTTGGCCGAGCGGGGCGTCGGCACAGATACGCAGTATTTT.

In its sample, this clonotype was seen many times. The chain links TRBV7-2 to TRBJ1-2; D possibly corresponds to TRBD1 (6 bases). Deletions cut 5 bases from V and 4 bases from J, with 17 bases between. Germline loops: CDR1 SGHTA, CDR2 FQGNSA. This CDR3 region has 15 residues. The CDR3 bases are TGTGCCAGCAGCCTCCAATTGGACAGAATCTATGGCTACACCTTC. This codes for CASSLQLDRIYGYTF.

The chain carries TRBV24-1 and TRBJ2-1; no clear D gene. Germline CDR1 and CDR2: KGHDR and SFDVKD. The CDR3 is made up of 16 amino acids. V was clipped by 3 bases and J by 4 bases, with 15 bases between them. The CDR3 DNA is TGTGCCACCAGTGATCACCAAAAAACAGATTACAATGAGCAGTTCTTC. Residues: CATSDHQKTDYNEQFF.

This clonotype showed up just a few times. V and J are TRBV7-9 and TRBJ2-1; 12 nucleotides align to TRBD2. There are 17 residues in the CDR3. Trimming cost V 4 bases and J 7 bases; bases outside gene matches: 11. Germline values: CDR1 SEHNR, CDR2 FQNEAQ (reference sequence). The CDR3 region is CASSSLAGGPSGNEQFF. In DNA, the CDR3 is TGTGCCAGCAGCTCTCTAGCGGGAGGGCCTTCGGGGAATGAGCAGTTCTTC.

This CDR3 is CASSIRGRERGEMNTGELFF. The CDR3 DNA reads TGTGCCAGCAGCATACGAGGAAGGGAGCGGGGGGAAATGAACACCGGGGAGCTGTTTTTT. The J gene is TRBJ2-2, the V gene TRBV11-2; 9 positions agree with TRBD2. V dropped 5 bases and J dropped 1; count of bases not matched to a gene: 17. The CDR3 has 20 amino acids. The germline CDR1 and CDR2 sequences are SGHAT and FQNNGV.

The rearrangement uses TRBV5-1 and TRBJ1-2; D remains ambiguous. The CDR3 sequence is 13 residues long. CDR1 is SGHRS, CDR2 YFSETQ, per germline. Trimming pared 1 base from V and 2 bases from J, leaving 6 bases between. CDR3 in DNA: TGCGCCAGCAGCTTGCCGGGAAACTATGGCTACACCTTC. Residues: CASSLPGNYGYTF.

This clonotype was observed at least ten times. The chain employs TRBV2 and TRBJ2-7, with TRBD2 identical over 10 bases. The germline CDR1 and CDR2 sequences are SNHLY and FYNNEI. The V and J ends lost 7 bases and 1 base, in that order; junction bases with no gene match: 7. This CDR3 has 15 residues. The CDR3 bases are TGTGCCAGCAATAGCGGGGGGCGGAAATCCTACGAGCAGTACTTC. Protein sequence: CASNSGGRKSYEQYF.